A single sample is the source of the 24 T cell receptor beta chains below, sequenced in a study of shared clonotypes between healthy human individuals. TCRdb's copy holds only in-frame clones and misses some; the assay was immunoSEQ multiplex PCR. The profile shows approximately 400,000 clones, about 96% of them singletons. Sequencing used memory CD8+ T cells sorted from blood. The subset was: CD45RO+ cells pooled with CCR7-negative TemRA cells. All receptors derive from a man aged 30 to 45 in good health.

The chain recombines TRBV6-1 with TRBJ2-7; tentative D call: TRBD1 (5 bases). This CDR3 is 14 amino acids long. The V and J ends lost 4 bases and 3 bases respectively, with 13 bases between them. Germline loops: CDR1 MNHNS, CDR2 SASEGT. CDR3 coding DNA: TGTGCCAGCAGTGTATCAGGGAAGGGCTACGAGCAGTACTTC. This encodes CASSVSGKGYEQYF.

V and J are TRBV5-4 and TRBJ1-3, with 9 positions matching TRBD1. The germline gives CDR1 SGHNT, CDR2 YYREEE (reference sequence). The V segment lost 1 base and the J segment 3 bases; nucleotides outside the gene matches: 2. The CDR3 contains 15 residues. The CDR3 here is CASSLNRGHGNTIYF. CDR3 nucleotide sequence: TGTGCCAGCAGCTTGAACAGGGGGCATGGAAACACCATATATTTT. Filled out from reference TRBV5-4 and TRBJ1-3, the complete variable domain reads ETGVTQSPTHLIKTRGQQVTLRCSSQSGHNTVSWYQQALGQGPQFIFQYYREEENGRGNFPPRFSGLQFPNYSSELNVNALELDDSALYLCASSLNRGHGNTIYFGEGSWLTVV.

Concerning this clone itself: This sample includes further DNA sequences coding for the same CDR3. The chain links TRBV7-2 to TRBJ2-1, with D possibly matching TRBD1 (6 bases). Trimming took off 3 bases at V and 0 bases at J, with 6 bases between the two ends. The CDR3 runs 14 residues. CDR1 is SGHTA and CDR2 is FQGNSA in the germline V gene. CDR3 in amino acids: CASSLTGSYNEQFF. Written as DNA, the CDR3 is TGTGCCAGCAGCTTGACAGGCTCCTACAATGAGCAGTTCTTC.

V gene TRBV10-3 combines with J gene TRBJ2-7; 7 bases agree with TRBD2. The germline V gene has CDR1 ENHRY and CDR2 SYGVKD. V was pared by 4 bases and J by 5 bases, with 8 bases of the junction left unmatched. The CDR3 consists of 14 residues. In nucleotides, the CDR3 is TGTGCCATCAGTGTTGGGAGGGCCGGCGACGAGCAGTACTTC. It encodes CAISVGRAGDEQYF.

This chain connects TRBV29-1 to TRBJ1-5; no definite D call. Germline lookup yields CDR1 SQVTM and CDR2 ANQGSEA. The V end lost 7 bases, the J end lost 8 bases, and 9 bases lay between the germline ends. This CDR3 region has 10 residues. The CDR3 nucleotides read TGCAGCGGGGGAGGAAAGCCCCAGCATTTT. The encoded protein is CSGGGKPQHF. Looking up the rest from reference TRBV29-1 and TRBJ1-5 gives the full variable domain: SAVISQKPSRDICQRGTSLTIQCQVDSQVTMMFWYRQQPGQSLTLIATANQGSEATYESGFVIDKFPISRPNLTFSTLTVSNMSPEDSSIYLCSGGGKPQHFGDGTRLSIL.

The table lists this clone with a count of one. The chain carries TRBV21-1 and TRBJ2-7; the tabulated D call, TRBD1, remains unverified against the DNA. TRBV21-1 is recorded as a pseudogene. This CDR3 spans 16 amino acids. The CDR3 region is CASRGLDRDSTYEQYF. For the CDR3, the DNA is TGTGCCAGCAGAGGCCTAGACAGGGATTCCACCTACGAGCAGTACTTC.

The chain links TRBV5-1 to TRBJ2-7, with TRBD2 matching over 10 bases. CDR1 is SGHRS and CDR2 is YFSETQ in the germline V gene. This CDR3 is 16 amino acids long. Unmatched junction bases numbered 8, after V lost 5 bases and J lost 0 bases. The CDR3 DNA is TGCGCCAGCAGATTTACTAGCGGGACGACCTCCTACGAGCAGTACTTC. Translation: CASRFTSGTTSYEQYF.

The chain links TRBV5-6 to TRBJ1-6; D not resolved. Germline CDR1 SGHDT, CDR2 YYEEEE. Trimming removed 2 bases from V and 7 bases from J, with 7 bases in between. There are 13 residues in the CDR3. The CDR3: CASSLGSNSPLHF. For the CDR3, the DNA is TGTGCCAGCAGCTTAGGGTCCAATTCACCCCTCCACTTT. The full variable domain, its missing parts supplied by reference TRBV5-6 and TRBJ1-6, is DAGVTQSPTHLIKTRGQQVTLRCSPKSGHDTVSWYQQALGQGPQFIFQYYEEEERQRGNFPDRFSGHQFPNYSSELNVNALLLGDSALYLCASSLGSNSPLHFGNGTRLTVT.

In regard to this clone: At the DNA level, this CDR3 is encoded by other sequences in the same sample as well. This chain links TRBV7-2 with TRBJ2-3, with D unclear. The CDR3 consists of 14 residues. The ends were cut back, 0 bases at V and 0 bases at J, with 4 bases in the middle. Germline V gene lookup returns CDR1 SGHTA and CDR2 FQGNSA. The CDR3 region is CASSLAASTDTQYF. DNA of the CDR3: TGTGCCAGCAGCTTAGCCGCTAGCACAGATACGCAGTATTTT. Using reference TRBV7-2 and TRBJ2-3 for the parts outside the CDR3, the full variable domain is GAGVSQSPSNKVTEKGKDVELRCDPISGHTALYWYRQSLGQGLEFLIYFQGNSAPDKSGLPSDRFSAERTGGSVSTLTIQRTQQEDSAVYLCASSLAASTDTQYFGPGTRLTVL.

The chain joins TRBV19 to TRBJ2-1; D remains ambiguous. The CDR3 has 12 amino acids. Germline V gives CDR1 LNHDA, CDR2 SQIVND (reference sequence). Trimming took off 4 bases at V and 6 bases at J, with 7 bases between the two ends. The CDR3 DNA follows: TGTGCCAGTAGTAAAAGGGCCAATGAGCAGTTCTTC. Protein: CASSKRANEQFF.

V is TRBV7-5 and J is TRBJ2-3; no DNA check was done on the table's D call, TRBD2. TRBV7-5 is marked as a pseudogene. The CDR3 has 16 residues. The CDR3 reads CARSLRGRSGADTQYF. The DNA of the CDR3 is TGTGCCAGAAGCCTCCGTGGGAGGAGCGGGGCAGATACGCAGTATTTT.

This clone was picked up a small number of times. This chain joins TRBV13 and TRBJ1-1; D is uncertain. Trimming shortened V by 5 bases and J by 1 base, and 8 bases separated the two germline ends. Germline CDR1 reads PRHDT; CDR2 reads FYEKMQ (reference sequence). This CDR3 contains 13 residues. The CDR3 sequence: CASSRNKNTEAFF. The CDR3 nucleotides read TGTGCCAGCAGCCGGAATAAGAACACTGAAGCTTTCTTT.

The chain links TRBV5-1 to TRBJ1-2, with 9 bases fitting TRBD1. Trimming took 5 bases from V and 0 from J; bases not matched to a gene: 2. From germline, CDR1 is SGHRS and CDR2 YFSETQ. This CDR3 is 14 amino acids long. The CDR3 region has the DNA TGCGCCAGCAGTCGGGACAGGGCTAACTATGGCTACACCTTC. Its translation is CASSRDRANYGYTF. The full variable domain, completed using reference TRBV5-1 and TRBJ1-2, is KAGVTQTPRYLIKTRGQQVTLSCSPISGHRSVSWYQQTPGQGLQFLFEYFSETQRNKGNFPGRFSGRQFSNSRSEMNVSTLELGDSALYLCASSRDRANYGYTFGSGTRLTVV.

V gene TRBV12-5 combines with J gene TRBJ2-2; 11 bases line up with TRBD1. CDR3 length: 17 residues. V lost 3 bases and J lost 4; bases outside the gene matches: 7. The V gene's germline CDR1 is LGHNT and CDR2 FRNRAP. CDR3 loop: CASGLTRTGGRTGELFF. DNA of the CDR3: TGTGCTAGTGGTTTAACCCGGACAGGGGGCCGCACCGGGGAGCTGTTTTTT.

The rearrangement joins TRBV29-1 to TRBJ2-1; 11 positions match TRBD2. The CDR3 is 12 amino acids. The germline V gene has CDR1 SQVTM and CDR2 ANQGSEA. J was trimmed by 6 bases and V by 7 bases; bases with no gene match: 2. The CDR3 sequence: CSGGTSGNEQFF. CDR3 coding DNA: TGCAGCGGAGGGACTAGCGGCAATGAGCAGTTCTTC.

This clone was observed once. The chain carries TRBV6-1 and TRBJ2-1, with D possibly matching TRBD1 (6 bases). This CDR3 has 16 amino acids. CDR1 MNHNS and CDR2 SASEGT come from the germline V gene. Deletions cut 0 bases from V and 0 bases from J, with 9 bases between. CDR3 sequence reads: CASSEAQGSSYNEQFF. As DNA, the CDR3 is TGTGCCAGCAGTGAAGCGCAGGGGAGCTCCTACAATGAGCAGTTCTTC.

This clone was seen just once. The rearrangement uses TRBV5-1 and TRBJ2-3; 16 bases map to TRBD2. Germline V gene data show CDR1 as SGHRS and CDR2 as YFSETQ. The CDR3 has 18 amino acids. J was trimmed by 7 bases and V by 0 bases; bases with no gene match: 8. CDR3 sequence (DNA): TGCGCCAGCAGCTTGGATGGGACTAGCGGGAGGGTGGCGAATACGCAGTATTTT. It codes for CASSLDGTSGRVANTQYF.

The chain joins TRBV7-8 to TRBJ2-1; TRBD2 agrees at 7 bases. Losses at the gene ends were 6 bases for V and 1 base for J; bases not matched to a gene: 6. Germline V CDR1 and CDR2: SGHVS, FQNEAQ. CDR3 length: 15 residues. CDR3 sequence: CASRSGMNSYNEQFF. CDR3 in DNA: TGTGCCAGCAGGAGCGGGATGAATTCCTACAATGAGCAGTTCTTC.

The chain carries TRBV4-2 and TRBJ2-3; TRBD1 matches 10 bases. CDR1 is LGHNA and CDR2 is YNFKEQ in the germline V gene. This CDR3 is built from 14 residues. After removal of 4 bases from V and 4 bases from J, the junction contained 2 bases not matched to a gene. CDR3 loop: CASSRGQGADTQYF. CDR3 nucleotide sequence: TGTGCCAGCAGCCGTGGACAGGGGGCAGATACGCAGTATTTT.

The chain has TRBV29-1 and TRBJ1-1; D might be TRBD1 (5 bases). CDR1 SQVTM and CDR2 ANQGSEA come from the germline V gene. V lost 7 bases and J 3 bases, leaving 12 bases between the germline ends. This CDR3 is 12 amino acids long. CDR3 nucleotides: TGCAGCGGGGAGGGGAGGGACACTGAAGCTTTCTTT. This sequence encodes CSGEGRDTEAFF.

This clone was detected once. The J gene is TRBJ2-5, the V gene TRBV7-2; D is possibly TRBD1 or TRBD2 (5 bases each). V lost 1 base and J 0 bases, leaving 18 bases between the germline ends. CDR3 length: 18 residues. Per the germline V gene, CDR1 is SGHTA and CDR2 is FQGNSA. CDR3 in DNA: TGTGCCAGCAGCTTAGAATTGGGACGACCGTTGTACCAAGAGACCCAGTACTTC. This codes for CASSLELGRPLYQETQYF. The full variable domain, in which reference TRBV7-2 and TRBJ2-5 provide the parts outside the CDR3, is GAGVSQSPSNKVTEKGKDVELRCDPISGHTALYWYRQSLGQGLEFLIYFQGNSAPDKSGLPSDRFSAERTGGSVSTLTIQRTQQEDSAVYLCASSLELGRPLYQETQYFGPGTRLLVL.

This clone was found once. This rearrangement joins TRBV4-2 to TRBJ2-3; 10 bases agree with TRBD2. Germline V gene data show CDR1 as LGHNA and CDR2 as YNFKEQ. This CDR3 has 16 amino acids. J gave up 1 base and V 0 bases, and 1 base lay outside the gene matches. The CDR3 reads CASSQDLAGGTDTQYF. DNA of the CDR3: TGTGCCAGCAGCCAAGACCTAGCGGGAGGCACAGATACGCAGTATTTT.

Written as DNA, the CDR3 is TGTGCCAGCTCACAGCTTAACAGCCTATCTGGAAACACCATATATTTT. Translated, it gives CASSQLNSLSGNTIYF. The chain recombines TRBV18 with TRBJ1-3; no reliable D call. Deletions cut 4 bases from V and 1 base from J, with 14 bases between. Germline V gives CDR1 KGHSH, CDR2 LQKENI. This CDR3 contains 16 residues.

The chain joins TRBV6-5 to TRBJ2-5, with D possibly TRBD1 on 6 matching bases. Trimming stripped 0 bases from V and 7 bases from J, with 12 bases between. The CDR3 runs to 14 residues. CDR1 is MNHEY, CDR2 SVGAGI, per germline. This CDR3 is CASSYSTGPGTQYF. CDR3 coding DNA: TGTGCCAGCAGTTACTCCACAGGGCCGGGGACCCAGTACTTC.